This is a list of T cell receptor beta chains from one sample in a study of preoperative IRX-2 immunotherapy in early breast cancer. Only in-frame clones appear in the TCRdb table, and some are missing; sequencing was by immunoSEQ multiplex PCR. The sample holds under 40,000 clones, more than 90% seen once. The sample here was taken from a patient treated with IRX-2 immunotherapy. All receptors come from a human donor with breast cancer. The CDR3 runs from the conserved cysteine through the conserved F or W. The D gene is left open where the match is weak. Clone size is not always given. Where it is, it says once, few, many or a class for expanded clones.

D gene,V gene,clone size,J gene,CDR3 protein,CDR3 DNA
.,TRBV6-5,.,TRBJ1-2,CASSTDWGHSGYTF,TGTGCCAGCAGCACTGATTGGGGGCATAGCGGCTACACCTTC
TRBD1,TRBV9,.,TRBJ2-2,CASSPQRTGSGELFF,TGTGCCAGCAGCCCCCAAAGGACAGGGTCCGGGGAGCTGTTTTTT
TRBD2,TRBV4-1,.,TRBJ2-7,CASSQKNGGVYEQYF,TGCGCCAGCAGCCAAAAAAACGGGGGGGTCTACGAGCAGTACTTC
.,TRBV6-1,.,TRBJ1-2,CASSGVLLGGYGYTF,TGTGCCAGCAGTGGGGTTCTTTTGGGTGGCTATGGCTACACCTTC
.,TRBV5-8,few,TRBJ2-1,CASSQGGPYNEQFF,TGTGCCAGCAGCCAAGGGGGGCCTTACAATGAGCAGTTCTTC
TRBD2,TRBV5-8,.,TRBJ2-5,CASSLGGGVIQETQYF,TGTGCCAGCAGCTTGGGCGGGGGGGTAATCCAAGAGACCCAGTACTTC
.,TRBV28,.,TRBJ2-2,CASSSGEAGELFF,TGTGCCAGCAGTTCAGGGGAGGCCGGGGAGCTGTTTTTT
.,TRBV5-5,.,TRBJ1-2,CASSRPVDGDYYGYTF,TGTGCCAGCAGCCGCCCGGTAGACGGAGATTACTATGGCTACACCTTC
TRBD1,TRBV9,.,TRBJ1-2,CASSLRDRGFGYTF,TGTGCCAGCAGCTTGAGGGACAGGGGATTCGGCTACACCTTC
TRBD1,TRBV28,.,TRBJ2-7,CASSFGTASYEQYF,TGTGCCAGCAGTTTCGGGACAGCCTCCTACGAGCAGTACTTC
.,TRBV6-6,.,TRBJ2-3,CASSYGTMFDTQYF,TGTGCCAGCAGTTACGGGACAATGTTTGATACGCAGTATTTT
.,TRBV5-4,.,TRBJ1-1,CASSLLQMNTEAFF,TGTGCCAGCAGCTTGTTGCAGATGAACACTGAAGCTTTCTTT
TRBD2,TRBV5-8,.,TRBJ2-2,CASSRPGLGNTGELFF,TGTGCCAGCAGCCGCCCGGGACTAGGGAACACCGGGGAGCTGTTTTTT
.,TRBV30,.,TRBJ2-7,CAWSPPWGTPYEQYF,TGTGCCTGGAGTCCTCCCTGGGGGACCCCCTACGAGCAGTACTTC
.,TRBV7-9,.,TRBJ2-7,CASSLVGGYEQYF,TGTGCCAGCAGCTTAGTGGGTGGTTACGAGCAGTACTTC
TRBD2,TRBV11-3,.,TRBJ2-4,CAMRSGGRWGPRAAKNIQYF,TGTGCCATGCGCAGCGGCGGGAGGTGGGGGCCCCGGGCGGCCAAAAACATTCAGTACTTC
.,TRBV5-1,.,TRBJ1-4,CASSLGSTGSEKLFF,TGCGCCAGCAGCTTGGGATCGACAGGATCTGAAAAACTGTTTTTT
.,TRBV18,once,TRBJ1-1,CASSQGKGGNTEAFF,TGTGCCAGCTCCCAAGGAAAAGGCGGGAACACTGAAGCTTTCTTT
.,TRBV6-1,once,TRBJ2-7,CASSEQGGRSYEQYF,TGTGCCAGCAGTGAGCAGGGGGGTAGGAGCTACGAGCAGTACTTC
TRBD2,TRBV10-2,.,TRBJ2-3,CASSEMPTGGLADTQYF,TGCGCCAGCAGTGAGATGCCGACGGGGGGGTTGGCAGATACGCAGTATTTT
.,TRBV6-1,.,TRBJ1-4,CASKIPRGNEKLFF,TGTGCCAGCAAAATCCCGCGCGGTAATGAAAAACTGTTTTTT
.,TRBV10-3,.,TRBJ2-2,CAISVRGGAGELFF,TGTGCCATCAGTGTTAGAGGAGGGGCCGGGGAGCTGTTTTTT
TRBD2,TRBV6-5,.,TRBJ2-5,CASKTSGAQETQYF,TGTGCCAGCAAGACTAGCGGGGCTCAAGAGACCCAGTACTTC
.,TRBV5-8,.,TRBJ2-1,CASSSDSLNEQFF,TGTGCCAGCAGCTCTGACTCCCTGAATGAGCAGTTCTTC
.,TRBV7-9,.,TRBJ1-1,CASSPREGTEAFF,TGTGCCAGCAGCCCAAGGGAAGGCACTGAAGCTTTCTTT